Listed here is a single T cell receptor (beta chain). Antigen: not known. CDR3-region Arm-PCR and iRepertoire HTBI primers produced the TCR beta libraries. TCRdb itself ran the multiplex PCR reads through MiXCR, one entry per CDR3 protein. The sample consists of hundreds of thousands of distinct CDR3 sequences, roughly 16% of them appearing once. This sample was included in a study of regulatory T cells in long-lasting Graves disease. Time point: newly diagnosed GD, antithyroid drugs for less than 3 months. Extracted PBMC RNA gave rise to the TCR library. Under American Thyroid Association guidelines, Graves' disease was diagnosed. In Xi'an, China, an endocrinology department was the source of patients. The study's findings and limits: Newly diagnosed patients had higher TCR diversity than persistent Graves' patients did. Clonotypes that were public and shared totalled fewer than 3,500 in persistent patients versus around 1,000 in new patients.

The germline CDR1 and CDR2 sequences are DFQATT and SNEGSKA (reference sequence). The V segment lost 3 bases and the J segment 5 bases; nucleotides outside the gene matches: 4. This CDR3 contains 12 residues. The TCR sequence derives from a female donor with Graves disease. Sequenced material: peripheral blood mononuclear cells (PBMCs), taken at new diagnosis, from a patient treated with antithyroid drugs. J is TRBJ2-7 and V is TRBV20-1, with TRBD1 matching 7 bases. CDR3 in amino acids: CSASKGADEQYF. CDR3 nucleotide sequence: TGCAGTGCTAGCAAGGGGGCGGACGAGCAGTACTTC.